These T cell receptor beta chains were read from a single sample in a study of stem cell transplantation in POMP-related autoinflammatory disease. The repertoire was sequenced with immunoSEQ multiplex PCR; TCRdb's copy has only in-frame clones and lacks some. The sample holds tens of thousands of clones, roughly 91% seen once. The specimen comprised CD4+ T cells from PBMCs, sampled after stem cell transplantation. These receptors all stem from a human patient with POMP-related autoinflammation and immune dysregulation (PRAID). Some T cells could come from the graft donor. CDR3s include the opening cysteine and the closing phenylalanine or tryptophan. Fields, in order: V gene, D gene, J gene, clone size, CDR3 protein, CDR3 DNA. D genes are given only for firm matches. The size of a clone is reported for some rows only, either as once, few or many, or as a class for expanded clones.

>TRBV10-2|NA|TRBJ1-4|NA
CASTHPGRAEKLFF
TGCGCCAGCACCCACCCAGGACGGGCAGAAAAACTGTTTTTT
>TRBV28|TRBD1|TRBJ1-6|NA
CASTRDSNNSPLHF
TGTGCCAGCACCCGGGACAGCAATAATTCACCCCTCCACTTT
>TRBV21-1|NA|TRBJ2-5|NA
CASSNISLTPRPQETQYF
TGTGCCAGCAGCAATATTTCTCTGACGCCGCGACCCCAAGAGACCCAGTACTTC
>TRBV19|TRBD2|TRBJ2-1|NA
CASSIWTSGSFQFF
TGTGCCAGTAGTATATGGACTAGCGGGAGTTTCCAGTTCTTC
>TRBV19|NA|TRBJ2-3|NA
CASSLYHDLSYTQYF
TGTGCCAGTAGTTTGTACCACGATCTCTCTTATACGCAGTATTTT
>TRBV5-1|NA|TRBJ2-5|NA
CASSPGLVQETQYF
TGCGCCAGCAGCCCGGGACTTGTTCAAGAGACCCAGTACTTC
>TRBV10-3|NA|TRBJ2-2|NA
CAISGPLAGELFF
TGTGCCATCAGTGGACCCCTCGCCGGGGAGCTGTTTTTT
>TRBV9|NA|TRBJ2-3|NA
CASSVAPDRSTDTQYF
TGTGCCAGCAGCGTAGCACCCGACAGGAGCACAGATACGCAGTATTTT
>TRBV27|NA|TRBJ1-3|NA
CASKLDGNSGNTIYF
TGTGCCAGCAAATTGGACGGTAACTCTGGAAACACCATATATTTT
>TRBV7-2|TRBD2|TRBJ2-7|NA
CASSPYSTGREFEQYF
TGTGCCAGCAGCCCATATTCTACCGGGAGGGAGTTTGAGCAGTACTTC
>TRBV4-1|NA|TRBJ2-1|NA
CASSLPSQGVHNEQFF
TGCGCCAGCAGCCTCCCATCCCAGGGAGTTCACAATGAGCAGTTCTTC
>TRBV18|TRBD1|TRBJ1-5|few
CASSPGTANQPQHF
TGTGCCAGCTCACCCGGGACAGCGAATCAGCCCCAGCATTTT
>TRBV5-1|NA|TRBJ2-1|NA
CASSVSGTPGGVEQFF
TGCGCCAGCAGCGTCTCCGGGACCCCGGGTGGGGTTGAGCAGTTCTTC
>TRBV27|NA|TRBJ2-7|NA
CASSLFAAPRRLYEQYF
TGTGCCAGCAGTTTGTTCGCCGCGCCCCGGCGGCTTTACGAGCAGTACTTC
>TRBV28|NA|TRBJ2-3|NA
CASSLRENTDTQYF
TGTGCCAGCAGCCTCCGGGAAAACACAGATACGCAGTATTTT
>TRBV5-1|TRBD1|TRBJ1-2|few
CASSPGQGDYGYTF
TGCGCCAGCAGCCCCGGACAGGGAGACTATGGCTACACCTTC
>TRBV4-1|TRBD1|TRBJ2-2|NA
CASSHHRDRGLTGELFF
TGCGCCAGCAGCCACCACCGGGACAGGGGGCTCACCGGGGAGCTGTTTTTT
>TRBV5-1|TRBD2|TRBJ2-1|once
CASSPTSGVYNEQFF
TGCGCCAGCAGCCCGACTAGCGGGGTATACAATGAGCAGTTCTTC
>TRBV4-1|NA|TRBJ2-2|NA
CASSQGTVSTGELFF
TGCGCCAGCAGCCAAGGAACAGTGTCGACCGGGGAGCTGTTTTTT
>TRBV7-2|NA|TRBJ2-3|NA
CASRLFGHQAGDTQYF
TGTGCCAGCAGACTCTTTGGGCACCAGGCTGGCGATACGCAGTATTTT
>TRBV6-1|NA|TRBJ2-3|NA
CASSEPPGAGDTDTQYF
TGTGCCAGCAGTGAACCTCCGGGGGCGGGGGACACAGATACGCAGTATTTT
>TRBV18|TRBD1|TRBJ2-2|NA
CASSPDPPGQPGLITGELFF
TGTGCCAGCTCACCGGATCCTCCGGGACAGCCAGGCCTTATCACCGGGGAGCTGTTTTTT
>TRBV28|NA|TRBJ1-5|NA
CASSLYTGAKNQPQHF
TGTGCCAGCAGTTTATATACGGGGGCGAAGAATCAGCCCCAGCATTTT
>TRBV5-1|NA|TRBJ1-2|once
CASSPALGRHYGYTF
TGCGCCAGCAGCCCGGCGTTGGGACGGCACTATGGCTACACCTTC
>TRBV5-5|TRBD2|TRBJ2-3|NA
CASSLASAGEGLDTQYF
TGTGCCAGCAGCTTGGCAAGCGCGGGAGAGGGTTTGGATACGCAGTATTTT
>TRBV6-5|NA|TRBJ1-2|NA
CASGDNYGYTF
TGTGCCAGCGGGGACAACTATGGCTACACCTTC
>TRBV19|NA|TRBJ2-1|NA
CASSWGGNEQFF
TGTGCCAGTAGTTGGGGCGGCAATGAGCAGTTCTTC
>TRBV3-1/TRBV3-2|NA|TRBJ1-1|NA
CASSQEEGRGNTEAFF
TGTGCCAGCAGCCAAGAGGAGGGCAGGGGGAACACTGAAGCTTTCTTT
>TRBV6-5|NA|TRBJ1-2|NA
CASRPGRSYYGYTF
TGTGCCAGCAGGCCGGGCCGTTCGTACTATGGCTACACCTTC
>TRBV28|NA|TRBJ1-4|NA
CASSADRADNEKLFF
TGTGCCAGCAGTGCGGACAGAGCCGATAATGAAAAACTGTTTTTT
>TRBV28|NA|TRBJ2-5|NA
CASSFPTEETQYF
TGTGCCAGCAGTTTTCCGACAGAAGAGACCCAGTACTTC
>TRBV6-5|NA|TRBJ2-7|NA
CASRSPVPGEQYF
TGTGCCAGCAGATCCCCGGTCCCGGGCGAGCAGTACTTC
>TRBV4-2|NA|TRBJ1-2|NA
CASSQERQGVDYGYTF
TGTGCCAGCAGCCAAGAAAGGCAGGGCGTGGACTATGGCTACACCTTC
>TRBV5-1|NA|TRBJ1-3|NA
CASSFEGTGNTIYF
TGCGCCAGCAGCTTTGAGGGAACTGGAAACACCATATATTTT
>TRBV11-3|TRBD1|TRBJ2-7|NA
CASSLGDRGQQYF
TGTGCCAGCAGCTTAGGGGACAGGGGCCAGCAGTACTTC
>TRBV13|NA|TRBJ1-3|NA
CASSLKWKNSGNTIYF
TGTGCTAGCAGCTTAAAATGGAAAAACTCTGGAAACACCATATATTTT
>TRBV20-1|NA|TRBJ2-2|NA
CSARGIRELFF
TGCAGTGCTAGAGGTATAAGGGAGCTGTTTTTT
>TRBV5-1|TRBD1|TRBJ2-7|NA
CASSLELTGTGAPEQYF
TGCGCCAGCAGCTTGGAACTTACCGGGACAGGCGCGCCCGAGCAGTACTTC
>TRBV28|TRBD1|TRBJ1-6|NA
CASLQGAHSPLHF
TGTGCCAGCCTCCAGGGGGCGCACTCACCCCTCCACTTT
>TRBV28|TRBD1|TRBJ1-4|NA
CASSSSRPGTGGSTNEKLFF
TGTGCCAGCAGTTCTTCCCGCCCCGGGACAGGGGGGTCAACTAATGAAAAACTGTTTTTT
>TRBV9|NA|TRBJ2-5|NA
CASSATRSASPLETQYF
TGTGCCAGCAGCGCCACCCGCTCGGCGTCTCCGTTGGAGACCCAGTACTTC
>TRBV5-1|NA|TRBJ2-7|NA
CASSLGVSGRVYEQYF
TGCGCCAGCAGCTTGGGCGTAAGTGGCAGGGTTTACGAGCAGTACTTC
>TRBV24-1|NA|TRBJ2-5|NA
CATSDFPGTERETQYF
TGTGCCACCAGTGATTTTCCAGGGACGGAGAGAGAGACCCAGTACTTC